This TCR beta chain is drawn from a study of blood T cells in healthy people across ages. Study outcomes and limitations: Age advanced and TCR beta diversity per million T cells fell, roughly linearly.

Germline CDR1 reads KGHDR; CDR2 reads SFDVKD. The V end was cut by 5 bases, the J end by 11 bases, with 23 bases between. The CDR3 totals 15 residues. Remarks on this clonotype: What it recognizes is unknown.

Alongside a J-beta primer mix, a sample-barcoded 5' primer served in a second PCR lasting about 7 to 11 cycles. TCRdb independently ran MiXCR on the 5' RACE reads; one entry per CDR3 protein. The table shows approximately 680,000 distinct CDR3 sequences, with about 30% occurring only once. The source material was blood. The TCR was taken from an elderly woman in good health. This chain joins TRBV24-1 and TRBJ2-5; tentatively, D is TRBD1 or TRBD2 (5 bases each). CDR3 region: CATSAPTTKGNEQYF. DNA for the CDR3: TGTGCCACCAGTGCCCCAACGACTAAGGGGAATGAGCAGTACTTC.